This entry lists 6 T cell receptor beta chains sequenced from one sample in a study of T cells in Graves' hyperthyroidism and ophthalmopathy. TCR beta CDR3 regions were amplified from RNA transcripts. The TCR CDR3 was amplified in a first-round RT-PCR using the HTBI primer set. MiXCR was run by TCRdb on the multiplex PCR reads, yielding one entry per CDR3 protein. The table has roughly 280,000 distinct CDR3 sequences, about 20% seen once. Sequencing was performed on blood. The receptor set was obtained from a man younger than 40 with Graves' ophthalmopathy.

The rearrangement links TRBV6-1 to TRBJ2-3; D remains ambiguous. The CDR3 spans 14 residues. Germline V gene lookup returns CDR1 MNHNS and CDR2 SASEGT. V was shortened by 5 bases and J by 0 bases, with 9 bases between the two germline ends. CDR3 sequence reads: CASSYGLSTDTQYF. The CDR3 nucleotides read TGTGCCAGCAGTTATGGCCTAAGCACAGATACGCAGTATTTT.

This sequence joins TRBV20-1 and TRBJ1-5; D is undetermined. The CDR3 spans 10 residues. CDR1 and CDR2 (germline): DFQATT, SNEGSKA (reference sequence). V gave up 1 base and J gave up 7 bases, with 2 bases separating them. The chain's CDR3 is CSARGQPQHF. CDR3 nucleotide sequence: TGCAGTGCTAGAGGCCAGCCCCAGCATTTT.

This chain joins TRBV7-9 and TRBJ1-1; TRBD1 aligns across 7 bases. Germline CDR1 and CDR2: SEHNR and FQNEAQ (reference sequence). The CDR3 is 11 amino acids. V dropped 4 bases and J dropped 9; count of bases not matched to a gene: 2. CDR3 sequence reads: CASSSGQQAFF. The CDR3, as DNA: TGTGCCAGCAGCTCGGGACAGCAAGCTTTCTTT.

The chain is built from TRBV28 and TRBJ2-5, with a weak D call TRBD1 (5 bases). The CDR3 extends over 12 amino acids. The ends were cut back, 5 bases at V and 9 bases at J, with 13 bases in the middle. CDR1 is MDHEN, CDR2 SYDVKM, per germline. The CDR3 protein is CASSRNPGSQYF. CDR3 in DNA: TGTGCCAGCAGTCGCAACCCAGGGTCCCAGTACTTC.

This clonotype came up a few times. This chain uses TRBV20-1 with TRBJ2-1; 7 bases agree with TRBD2. The trim removed 3 bases at V and 5 bases at J, leaving 13 bases unmatched. The length of the CDR3 is 16 residues. Germline CDR1 is DFQATT and CDR2 is SNEGSKA (reference sequence). CDR3 region: CSARRIRDYLNNEQFF. The CDR3 DNA sequence: TGCAGTGCTAGGCGTATCCGGGACTATCTCAACAATGAGCAGTTCTTC.

This clonotype was counted between two and nine times. The rearrangement links TRBV15 to TRBJ1-2, with D unresolved. The CDR3 contains 13 residues. Per germline, CDR1 LNHNV and CDR2 YYDKDF (reference sequence). The ends were cut back, 3 bases at V and 8 bases at J, with 13 bases in the middle. DNA for the CDR3: TGTGCCACCAGCAGGGACGGTAACGACGGCTACACCTTC. The encoded protein is CATSRDGNDGYTF.